The 29 T cell receptor beta chains presented below share a single source sample, sequenced in a study of blood T cell repertoires in COVID-19. The data were produced by immunoSEQ multiplex PCR, yet TCRdb's version contains in-frame clones alone and is incomplete. The data contain around 53,000 clones, around nine tenths of them singletons. Material for sequencing was peripheral blood. These receptors were obtained from a man in his fifties with acute or convalescent COVID-19.

The chain uses TRBV14 and TRBJ2-1; no definite D call. CDR3 length equals 13 residues. V was trimmed by 1 base and J by 4 bases, leaving 5 bases between them. The V gene's germline CDR1 is SGHDN and CDR2 FVKESK. The CDR3 loop reads CASSQGRYNEQFF. The CDR3 nucleotides read TGTGCCAGCAGCCAAGGGCGGTACAATGAGCAGTTCTTC.

V and J are TRBV28 and TRBJ2-1, with 7 bases that match TRBD1. CDR3 length: 16 amino acids. CDR1 is MDHEN, CDR2 SYDVKM, per germline. With V trimmed by 3 bases and J by 5 bases, 10 bases remained unmatched. CDR3 DNA: TGTGCCAGCAGTTTGCAAACCGGGACAGTCAACAATGAGCAGTTCTTC. Protein: CASSLQTGTVNNEQFF.

The chain couples TRBV15 to TRBJ1-2; D remains unclear. The V gene lost 1 base and the J gene lost 3 bases, with 21 bases spanning the gap. The germline CDR1 and CDR2 sequences are LNHNV and YYDKDF (reference sequence). The CDR3 is made up of 18 amino acids. The CDR3 spells CATSRGRGLEGLYYGYTF. CDR3 bases: TGTGCCACCAGCAGAGGGCGGGGATTGGAGGGTTTATACTATGGCTACACCTTC.

The gene calls are TRBV18 and TRBJ2-1, with no clear D. This CDR3 is 14 amino acids long. CDR1 is KGHSH and CDR2 is LQKENI in the germline V gene. V dropped 4 bases and J dropped 9 bases, with 16 bases sitting between them. This CDR3 is CASSLRPRGAEQFF. Here the CDR3 DNA reads TGTGCCAGCTCACTACGGCCCCGCGGTGCTGAGCAGTTCTTC.

The gene calls are TRBV10-3 and TRBJ2-7, with 10 bases lining up with TRBD1. CDR1 is ENHRY and CDR2 is SYGVKD in the germline V gene. After removal of 3 bases from V and 6 bases from J, the junction contained 8 bases not matched to a gene. This CDR3 has 15 residues. This CDR3 reads CAISDAGTGVSEQYF. In DNA form, the CDR3 reads TGTGCCATCAGTGACGCCGGGACAGGGGTCTCCGAGCAGTACTTC.

J is TRBJ2-1 and V is TRBV28, with 11 bases lining up with TRBD2. The V and J ends lost 4 bases and 7 bases, in that order; junction bases with no gene match: 6. This CDR3 has 15 residues. Per the germline V gene, CDR1 is MDHEN and CDR2 is SYDVKM. Written as DNA, the CDR3 is TGTGCCAGCAGTTGGCGGTCTAGCGGGAGGAATGAGCAGTTCTTC. Translated, it gives CASSWRSSGRNEQFF.

The chain employs TRBV11-2 and TRBJ2-7; perhaps TRBD1 as D (6 bases). Trimming stripped 2 bases from V and 6 bases from J, with 17 bases between. CDR3 length equals 15 residues. CDR1 and CDR2 from the germline V gene are SGHAT and FQNNGV. The CDR3 spells CASSLFSQGGIEQYF. The DNA for the CDR3 is TGTGCCAGCAGCTTATTCTCACAGGGTGGAATCGAGCAGTACTTC.

This chain connects TRBV4-1 to TRBJ2-4; the D is unclear. The CDR3 consists of 16 residues. Germline CDR1 and CDR2: MGHRA and YSYEKL. V was trimmed by 4 bases and J by 0 bases, leaving 13 bases between them. This CDR3 reads CASSPLQTLAKNIQYF. DNA of the CDR3: TGCGCCAGCAGCCCTCTACAGACCCTAGCCAAAAACATTCAGTACTTC.

The V gene is TRBV27, the J gene TRBJ2-3, with a tentative D call TRBD2 (6 bases). V lost 3 bases, J lost 1 base, and 8 bases lay in between. Germline loops: CDR1 MNHEY, CDR2 SMNVEV (reference sequence). The CDR3 extends over 14 amino acids. Here the CDR3 reads CASSLIAGTDTQYF. CDR3 sequence (DNA): TGTGCCAGCAGTTTGATAGCGGGCACAGATACGCAGTATTTT.

The chain links TRBV28 to TRBJ2-1; D unresolved. The CDR3 is 12 amino acids. Trimming left V 6 bases short and J 10 bases short, with 13 bases between. The germline gives CDR1 MDHEN, CDR2 SYDVKM. This CDR3 is CASSEYSAEQFF. The CDR3 DNA follows: TGTGCCAGCAGCGAGTATTCCGCCGAGCAGTTCTTC.

The chain uses TRBV11-1 and TRBJ2-2; 7 positions match TRBD1. The CDR3 length is 15 residues. Germline CDR1 SGHAT, CDR2 FQDESV (reference sequence). J was trimmed by 7 bases and V by 1 base; bases with no gene match: 6. The CDR3 region is CASSLGTGLFGELFF. CDR3 DNA sequence: TGTGCCAGCAGCTTAGGGACAGGACTGTTCGGGGAGCTGTTTTTT.

This chain uses TRBV9 with TRBJ1-2; D ambiguous. The V end lost 0 bases, the J end lost 2 bases, and 8 bases lay between the germline ends. This CDR3 has 14 amino acids. Germline V lookup: CDR1 SGDLS, CDR2 YYNGEE. The CDR3 nucleotides are TGTGCCAGCAGCGTAGATAACTCGAACTATGGCTACACCTTC. It encodes CASSVDNSNYGYTF.

V usage is TRBV5-1 and J usage is TRBJ1-1, with D perhaps matching TRBD1 (5 bases). V was cut by 2 bases and J by 7 bases, with 6 bases left in between. The CDR3 spans 11 residues. Germline assignment: CDR1 SGHRS and CDR2 YFSETQ. This CDR3 is CASSFDSEAFF. CDR3 DNA sequence: TGCGCCAGCAGCTTCGACAGTGAAGCTTTCTTT.

In this sample, this clone turned up once. The rearrangement joins TRBV30 to TRBJ1-5; a possible D gene is TRBD1 (5 bases). The CDR3 is 12 amino acids. Germline V gives CDR1 GTSNPN, CDR2 SVGIG (reference sequence). Trimming stripped 7 bases from V and 9 bases from J, with 16 bases between. In DNA, the CDR3 is TGTGCCTCCGGGGGGGGAATCGGGCCCCAGCATTTT. Its protein product is CASGGGIGPQHF. The whole variable domain, remainder taken from reference TRBV30 and TRBJ1-5, is SQTIHQWPATLVQPVGSPLSLECTVEGTSNPNLYWYRQAAGRGLQLLFYSVGIGQISSEVPQNLSASRPQDRQFILSSKKLLLSDSGFYLCASGGGIGPQHFGDGTRLSIL.

This clone is a singleton in its sample. V gene TRBV3-1 (or the pseudogene TRBV3-2) combines with J gene TRBJ2-7, with TRBD1 matching over 10 bases. CDR1 LGHDT and CDR2 YNNKEL come from the germline V gene (reference sequence). The CDR3 is 12 amino acids. CDR3 in DNA: TGTGCTACCGGGACAGGGGTCTACGAGCAGTACTTC. It encodes CATGTGVYEQYF.

The genes are TRBV19 and TRBJ1-1; the match to TRBD1 covers 8 bases. The germline CDR1 and CDR2 sequences are LNHDA and SQIVND (reference sequence). J gave up 6 bases and V 6 bases, and 9 bases lay outside the gene matches. This CDR3 has 14 residues. The CDR3 DNA sequence: TGTGCCAGTAGCCGACAGGGGCGGGGTTCTGAAGCTTTCTTT. This encodes CASSRQGRGSEAFF.

The rearrangement links TRBV4-2 to TRBJ2-7; tentative D call: TRBD2 (6 bases). CDR1 LGHNA and CDR2 YNFKEQ come from the germline V gene. V lost 0 bases and J lost 0, with 12 bases in between. The CDR3 contains 16 residues. CDR3 sequence: CASSQDPAGFSYEQYF. The CDR3 region has the DNA TGTGCCAGCAGCCAAGATCCAGCGGGCTTCTCCTACGAGCAGTACTTC.

This clone was observed a handful of times. This chain uses TRBV7-9 with TRBJ2-5; 9 nucleotides line up with TRBD2. The junction had 7 bases not matched to a gene; V was cut back by 1 base and J by 7 bases. CDR1 is SEHNR, CDR2 FQNEAQ, per germline (reference sequence). The CDR3 contains 15 residues. CDR3 DNA: TGTGCCAGCAGCTTAGTGGCGGGGGGGGCCGCGACCCAGTACTTC. Translation gives CASSLVAGGAATQYF.

The chain recombines TRBV7-9 with TRBJ2-2; TRBD2 aligns across 14 bases. This CDR3 has 16 amino acids. Germline lookup yields CDR1 SEHNR and CDR2 FQNEAQ (reference sequence). Germline trimming cut 7 bases from V and 5 bases from J; bases unmatched to any gene: 6. The CDR3 loop reads CASNPGLAGVTGELFF. The CDR3 DNA reads as TGTGCCAGCAACCCGGGACTAGCGGGAGTTACCGGGGAGCTGTTTTTT.

This clone rates as medium-sized. This rearrangement joins TRBV28 to TRBJ1-5, with 7 bases identical to TRBD1. The J segment lost 4 bases and the V segment lost 10 bases, leaving 7 bases of the junction unmatched. CDR3 size: 13 residues. Germline assignment: CDR1 MDHEN and CDR2 SYDVKM. For the CDR3, the DNA is TGTGCCACCCAGTTCAGGGGGAATCAGCCCCAGCATTTT. Its translation: CATQFRGNQPQHF.

The chain recombines TRBV19 with TRBJ2-1, with TRBD2 identical over 10 bases. The germline CDR1 and CDR2 sequences are LNHDA and SQIVND (reference sequence). This CDR3 is 15 amino acids long. After removal of 6 bases from V and 8 bases from J, the junction contained 10 bases not matched to a gene. This CDR3 is CASRLSSGGWYEQFF. In nucleotides, the CDR3 is TGTGCCAGTAGATTGAGTAGCGGGGGGTGGTATGAGCAGTTCTTC.

The V gene is TRBV5-1, the J gene TRBJ2-4; maybe TRBD1 (5 bases). V lost 5 bases to trimming and J lost 0 bases, with 12 bases between them. This CDR3 spans 15 amino acids. Per germline, CDR1 SGHRS and CDR2 YFSETQ. CDR3 region: CASSSGNLAKNIQYF. The CDR3 nucleotides read TGCGCCAGCAGTTCAGGGAACCTAGCCAAAAACATTCAGTACTTC.

This chain connects TRBV27 to TRBJ2-2; TRBD1 aligns across 8 bases. CDR3 length: 17 residues. In germline, CDR1 is MNHEY, CDR2 SMNVEV (reference sequence). V was clipped by 0 bases and J by 7 bases; unmatched bases: 10. CDR3 region: CASSLSGQGPQVGELFF. CDR3 bases: TGTGCCAGCAGTTTATCCGGACAGGGTCCTCAAGTCGGGGAGCTGTTTTTT.

The CDR3 region is CASSSPGTGGPGRNTIYF. The CDR3 DNA reads TGTGCCAGCTCATCCCCCGGGACAGGGGGCCCAGGGAGAAACACCATATATTTT. The V call is TRBV18, the J call TRBJ1-3; 12 bases line up with TRBD1. The CDR3 loop spans 18 amino acids. Germline V gene lookup returns CDR1 KGHSH and CDR2 LQKENI. J gave up 5 bases and V 5 bases, and 13 bases lay outside the gene matches.

The V and J genes are TRBV21-1 and TRBJ2-4; the D segment call TRBD2 is taken from the table without a DNA check. TRBV21-1 is a documented pseudogene. The CDR3 has 16 amino acids. CDR3 in amino acids: CASSLHLGLCLDIQYF. For the CDR3, the DNA is TGTGCCAGCAGCCTACACCTGGGACTGTGCTTGGACATTCAGTACTTC.

The chain recombines TRBV7-3 with TRBJ2-2; TRBD2 agrees at 7 bases. This CDR3 is 15 amino acids long. With 1 base clipped from V and 7 bases from J, the junction kept 6 bases outside the gene matches. From germline, CDR1 is SGHTA and CDR2 FQGTGA. The DNA for the CDR3 is TGTGCCAGCAGCTTAATCGGGACTATGGGCGGGGAGCTGTTTTTT. This codes for CASSLIGTMGGELFF.

The CDR3 region has the DNA TGTGCCTGGAGTGTACCACCAGGGGACACTGAAGCTTTCTTT. This translates into CAWSVPPGDTEAFF. V usage is TRBV30 and J usage is TRBJ1-1, with D possibly TRBD1 on 6 matching bases. V lost 0 bases to trimming and J lost 3 bases, with 11 bases between them. The germline CDR1 and CDR2 sequences are GTSNPN and SVGIG (reference sequence). CDR3 length equals 14 residues.

The genes are TRBV10-3 and TRBJ1-4; 7 bases fit TRBD1. The CDR3 runs to 13 residues. The V and J ends lost 9 bases and 1 base, in that order; junction bases with no gene match: 2. Germline values: CDR1 ENHRY, CDR2 SYGVKD. The CDR3 coding sequence is TGTGCCATTAGACAGGGAACTAATGAAAAACTGTTTTTT. It codes for CAIRQGTNEKLFF.

This clone has a single count. The chain uses TRBV18 and TRBJ1-1, with a possible D match to TRBD1 (5 bases). CDR1 and CDR2 (germline): KGHSH, LQKENI. The CDR3 spans 19 residues. Trimming shortened V by 4 bases and J by 0 bases, and 24 bases separated the two germline ends. The chain's CDR3 is CASSLRSKLSRTLNTEAFF. CDR3 coding DNA: TGTGCCAGCTCACTACGCTCCAAGCTCTCCCGGACACTGAACACTGAAGCTTTCTTT.